This T cell receptor beta chain is drawn from a study of T-cell reconstitution after alpha-beta-depleted transplantation in children. Unique molecular identifiers featured in how the TCRbeta library was prepared. TCRdb recomputed calls from the PCR reads with MiXCR, one row per CDR3 protein. The sample lists around 400,000 distinct CDR3 sequences; 11% were seen once. The CDR3 sequence is 14 residues long. V lost 6 bases, J lost 5 bases, and 5 bases stayed unmatched. The rearrangement links TRBV12-3 or TRBV12-4 to TRBJ2-5; 11 positions agree with TRBD2. The sequence derives from a human donor who donated a stem cell graft to a child with acute myeloid leukemia. Material: PBMCs from the stem cell graft donor, obtained from the stem cell graft. Written as DNA, the CDR3 is TGTGCCAGCAGCTATAGCGGGAGGGATGAGACCCAGTACTTC. It codes for CASSYSGRDETQYF.